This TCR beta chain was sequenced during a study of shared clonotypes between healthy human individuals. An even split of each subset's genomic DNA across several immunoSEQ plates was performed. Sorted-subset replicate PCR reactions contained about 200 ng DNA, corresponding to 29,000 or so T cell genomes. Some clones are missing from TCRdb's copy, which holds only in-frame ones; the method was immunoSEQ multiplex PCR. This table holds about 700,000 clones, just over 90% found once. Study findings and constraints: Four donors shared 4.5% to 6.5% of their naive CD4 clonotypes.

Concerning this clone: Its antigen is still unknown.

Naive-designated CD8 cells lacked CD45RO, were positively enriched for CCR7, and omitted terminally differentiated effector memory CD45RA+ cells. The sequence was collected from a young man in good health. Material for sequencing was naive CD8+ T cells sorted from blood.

The CDR3 here is CASSEQPQETQYF. DNA for the CDR3: TGCGCCAGCAGTGAACAGCCCCAAGAGACCCAGTACTTC. This rearrangement joins TRBV10-1 to TRBJ2-5; D gene unclear. Trimming shortened V by 3 bases and J by 1 base, and 6 bases separated the two germline ends. CDR3 length: 13 amino acids. Germline lookup yields CDR1 WNHNN and CDR2 SYGVQD (reference sequence).